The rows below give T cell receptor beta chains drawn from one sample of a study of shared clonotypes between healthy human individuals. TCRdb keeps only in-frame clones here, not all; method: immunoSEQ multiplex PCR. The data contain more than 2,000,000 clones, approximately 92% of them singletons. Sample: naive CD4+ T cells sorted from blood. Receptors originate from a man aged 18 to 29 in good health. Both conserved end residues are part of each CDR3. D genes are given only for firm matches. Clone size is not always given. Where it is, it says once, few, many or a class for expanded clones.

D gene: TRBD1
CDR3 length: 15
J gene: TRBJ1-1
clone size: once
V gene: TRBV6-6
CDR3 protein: CASSPGQGQPGEAFF
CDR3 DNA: TGTGCCAGCAGTCCGGGACAGGGGCAACCGGGCGAAGCTTTCTTT

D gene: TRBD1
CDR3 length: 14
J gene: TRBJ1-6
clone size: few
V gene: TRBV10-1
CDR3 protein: CASSAGTGISPLHF
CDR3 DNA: TGCGCCAGCAGTGCCGGGACAGGGATCTCACCCCTCCACTTT

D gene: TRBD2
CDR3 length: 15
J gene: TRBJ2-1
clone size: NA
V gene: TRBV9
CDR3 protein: CASSAIAGGVNEQFF
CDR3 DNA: TGTGCCAGCAGCGCGATAGCGGGAGGGGTCAATGAGCAGTTCTTC

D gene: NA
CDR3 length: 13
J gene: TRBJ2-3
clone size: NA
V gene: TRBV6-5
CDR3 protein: CASSRPGVDTQYF
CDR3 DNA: TGTGCCAGCAGCCGGCCAGGGGTGGATACGCAGTATTTT

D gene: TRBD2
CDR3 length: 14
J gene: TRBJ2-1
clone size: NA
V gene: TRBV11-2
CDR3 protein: CASRRLAGGYEQFF
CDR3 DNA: TGTGCCAGCAGACGTTTAGCGGGAGGGTATGAGCAGTTCTTC

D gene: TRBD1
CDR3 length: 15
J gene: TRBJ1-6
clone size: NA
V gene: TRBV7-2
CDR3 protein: CASSLAGTANSPLHF
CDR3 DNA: TGTGCCAGCAGCTTAGCCGGGACAGCAAATTCACCCCTCCACTTT

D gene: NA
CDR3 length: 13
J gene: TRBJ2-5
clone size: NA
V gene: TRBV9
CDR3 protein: CASSGGAFETQYF
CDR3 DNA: TGTGCCAGCAGCGGGGGGGCCTTTGAGACCCAGTACTTC

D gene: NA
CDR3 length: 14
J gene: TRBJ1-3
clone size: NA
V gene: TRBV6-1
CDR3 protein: CASRKDRDGNTIYF
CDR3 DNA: TGTGCCAGCAGAAAGGACAGAGATGGAAACACCATATATTTT

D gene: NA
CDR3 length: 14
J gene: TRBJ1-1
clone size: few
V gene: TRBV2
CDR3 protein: CAVVQGSSNTEAFF
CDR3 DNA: TGTGCCGTAGTCCAAGGCTCCAGCAACACTGAAGCTTTCTTT

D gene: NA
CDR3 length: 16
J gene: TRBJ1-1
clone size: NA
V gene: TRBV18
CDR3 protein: CASSPTLGAGQTEAFF
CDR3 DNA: TGTGCCAGCTCACCTACCTTGGGGGCAGGGCAGACTGAAGCTTTCTTT

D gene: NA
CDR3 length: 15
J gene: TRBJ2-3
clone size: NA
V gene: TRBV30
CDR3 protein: CALKTELTVTDTQYF
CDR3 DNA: TGTGCCTTGAAGACAGAATTGACGGTCACAGATACGCAGTATTTT

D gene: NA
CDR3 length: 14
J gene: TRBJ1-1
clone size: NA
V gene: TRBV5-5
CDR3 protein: CASSLDGMNTEAFF
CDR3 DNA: TGTGCCAGCAGCTTGGACGGGATGAACACTGAAGCTTTCTTT

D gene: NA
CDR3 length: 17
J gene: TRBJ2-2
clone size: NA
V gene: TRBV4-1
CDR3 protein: CASSQDQARGQNGELFF
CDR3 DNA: TGCGCCAGCAGCCAAGACCAGGCTCGAGGGCAGAACGGGGAGCTGTTTTTT

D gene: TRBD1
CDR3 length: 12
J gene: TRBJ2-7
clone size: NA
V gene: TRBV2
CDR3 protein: CASSAEQGSDRF
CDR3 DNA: TGTGCCAGCAGTGCGGAACAGGGGAGCGATCGGTTC

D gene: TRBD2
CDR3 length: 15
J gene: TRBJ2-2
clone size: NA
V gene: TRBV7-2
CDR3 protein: CASSLAGANTGELFF
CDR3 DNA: TGTGCCAGCAGTCTAGCGGGAGCGAACACCGGGGAGCTGTTTTTT

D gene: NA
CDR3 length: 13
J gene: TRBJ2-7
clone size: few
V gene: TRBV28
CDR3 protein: CASSTQSSYEQYF
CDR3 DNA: TGTGCCAGCAGCACACAGAGCTCCTACGAGCAGTACTTC

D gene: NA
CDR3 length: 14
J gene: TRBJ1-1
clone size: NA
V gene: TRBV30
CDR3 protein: CAWSVRGWGTEAFF
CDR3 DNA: TGTGCCTGGAGTGTCAGGGGCTGGGGCACTGAAGCTTTCTTT

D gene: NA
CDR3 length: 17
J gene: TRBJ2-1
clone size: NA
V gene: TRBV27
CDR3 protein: CASSSLEGAIKSNEQFF
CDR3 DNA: TGTGCCAGCAGTTCCCTGGAAGGGGCTATTAAGTCCAATGAGCAGTTCTTC

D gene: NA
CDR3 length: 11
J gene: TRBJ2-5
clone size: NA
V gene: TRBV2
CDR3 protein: CASRTEETQYF
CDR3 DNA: TGTGCCAGCAGGACGGAAGAGACCCAGTACTTC

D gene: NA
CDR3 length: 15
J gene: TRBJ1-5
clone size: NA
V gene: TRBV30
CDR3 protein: CAWSVGRVSNQPQHF
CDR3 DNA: TGTGCCTGGAGTGTCGGCAGGGTGAGCAATCAGCCCCAGCATTTT

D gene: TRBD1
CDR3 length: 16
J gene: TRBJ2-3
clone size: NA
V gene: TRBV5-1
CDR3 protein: CATGQGDRAIGSTQYF
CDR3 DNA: TGCGCCACCGGACAGGGAGATAGGGCGATCGGAAGTACGCAGTATTTT

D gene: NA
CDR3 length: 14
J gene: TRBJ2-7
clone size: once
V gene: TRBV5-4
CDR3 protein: CASSLVGHSYEQYF
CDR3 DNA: TGTGCCAGCAGCTTGGTAGGGCATTCCTACGAGCAGTACTTC

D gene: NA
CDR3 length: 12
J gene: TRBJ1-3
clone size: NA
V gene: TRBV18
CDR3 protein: CASSPLGNTIYF
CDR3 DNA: TGTGCCAGCTCACCGCTAGGAAACACCATATATTTT

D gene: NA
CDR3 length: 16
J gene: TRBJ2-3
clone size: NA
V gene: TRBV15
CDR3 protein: CATSRDRVSSTDTQYF
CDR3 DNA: TGTGCCACCAGCAGAGACAGGGTCTCTAGCACAGATACGCAGTATTTT

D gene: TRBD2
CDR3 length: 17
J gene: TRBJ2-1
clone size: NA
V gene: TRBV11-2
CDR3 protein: CASSLELAGGPYNEQFF
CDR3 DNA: TGTGCCAGCAGCTTAGAACTAGCGGGAGGGCCTTACAATGAGCAGTTCTTC

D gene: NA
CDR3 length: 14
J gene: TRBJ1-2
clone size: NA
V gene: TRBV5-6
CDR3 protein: CASSLWEGYYGYTF
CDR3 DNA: TGTGCCAGCAGCTTGTGGGAGGGGTACTATGGCTACACCTTC

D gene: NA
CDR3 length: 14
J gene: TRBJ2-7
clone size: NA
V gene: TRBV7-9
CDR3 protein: CASSLQGPLYEQYF
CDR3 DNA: TGTGCCAGCAGCTTACAGGGACCGTTATACGAGCAGTACTTC

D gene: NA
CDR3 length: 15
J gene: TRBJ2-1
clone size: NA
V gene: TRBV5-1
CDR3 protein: CASSLFQGRGNEQFF
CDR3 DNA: TGCGCCAGCAGCTTGTTTCAAGGTCGGGGCAATGAGCAGTTCTTC

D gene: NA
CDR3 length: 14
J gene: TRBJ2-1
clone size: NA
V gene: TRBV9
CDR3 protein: CASSRPLSYNEQFF
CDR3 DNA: TGTGCCAGCAGTAGACCGCTCTCCTACAATGAGCAGTTCTTC

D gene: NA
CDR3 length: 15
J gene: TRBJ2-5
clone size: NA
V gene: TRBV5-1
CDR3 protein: CASSLNYVYRETQYF
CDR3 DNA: TGCGCCAGCAGCTTGAACTACGTCTACCGGGAGACCCAGTACTTC

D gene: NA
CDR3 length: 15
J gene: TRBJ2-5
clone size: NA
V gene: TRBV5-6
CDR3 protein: CASSLVGIERETQYF
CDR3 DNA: TGTGCCAGCAGCTTGGTGGGGATTGAGCGGGAGACCCAGTACTTC

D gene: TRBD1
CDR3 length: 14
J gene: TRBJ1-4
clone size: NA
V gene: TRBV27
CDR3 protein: CASRVGGSGEKLFF
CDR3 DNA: TGTGCCAGCAGGGTAGGGGGCTCGGGGGAAAAACTGTTTTTT

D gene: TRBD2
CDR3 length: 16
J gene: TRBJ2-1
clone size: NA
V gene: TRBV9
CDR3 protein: CASSGPVSGGGNEQFF
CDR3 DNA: TGTGCCAGCAGCGGCCCTGTTAGCGGGGGTGGGAATGAGCAGTTCTTC

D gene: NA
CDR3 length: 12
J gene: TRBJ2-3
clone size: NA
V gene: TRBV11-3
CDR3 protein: CASSLNTDTQYF
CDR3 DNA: TGTGCCAGCAGCTTAAACACAGATACGCAGTATTTT

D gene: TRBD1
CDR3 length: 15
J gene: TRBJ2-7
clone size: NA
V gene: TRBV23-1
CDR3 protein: CASSPSGQGTYEQYF
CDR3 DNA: TGCGCCAGCAGTCCGTCCGGACAGGGTACCTACGAGCAGTACTTC

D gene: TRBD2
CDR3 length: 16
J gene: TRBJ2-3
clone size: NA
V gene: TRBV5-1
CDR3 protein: CASSLAAGGPSDTQYF
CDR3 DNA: TGCGCCAGCAGCTTGGCGGCGGGAGGGCCCTCAGATACGCAGTATTTT